The clone carrying this T cell receptor beta chain was counted a few times. An oligonucleotide containing a UMI was ligated to the 3' end of TCR cDNA. Whole blood, 2 to 2.5 ml, came from adult healthy volunteers. The SP2 primer and nested alpha and beta constant region primers amplified ligated cDNA in four rounds. TCRdb reprocessed the 5' RACE reads via MiXCR and lists one record per CDR3 protein. Altogether 55,000 to 70,000 distinct CDR3 sequences are present, over 7% being singletons, with the ten largest covering 8.5% to 10%. CDR1 and CDR2 from the germline V gene are MNHEY and SVGAGI. The CDR3 contains 13 residues. V was cut by 4 bases and J by 7 bases, with 13 bases left in between. The source of the sample is a study of naive and memory T cell subsets.

This TCR came from a male donor in good health. This chain links TRBV6-5 with TRBJ1-2; maybe TRBD1 (6 bases). The chain's CDR3 is CASSFPGDAGYTF. CDR3 sequence (DNA): TGTGCCAGCAGTTTCCCAGGGGATGCTGGCTACACCTTC.